The 25 T cell receptor beta chains below all came from one sample that was sequenced in a study of blood T cell repertoires in COVID-19 (dated by TCRdb to between 2020 and 2021). The library was produced with the immunoSEQ multiplex PCR assay. TCRdb's version of the immuneACCESS table is confined to in-frame rearrangements and falls short of the full clone set. An unresolved V gene accounts for under half of the shortfall where checked; the remainder is of unknown origin. The sample yields roughly 310,000 clones; 90% were counted once. Of the sample, less than 3.5% is held by the ten largest clones. Material: peripheral blood. All receptors come from a woman in her thirties with COVID-19, enrolled during active disease.

The chain employs TRBV9 and TRBJ2-2; weak D call: TRBD1 (6 bases). Germline assignment: CDR1 SGDLS and CDR2 YYNGEE. The length of the CDR3 is 15 residues. Trimming pared 3 bases from V and 5 bases from J, leaving 14 bases between. The CDR3 region has the DNA TGTGCCAGCAGCGCCCGACAGGATTTAACCGGGGAGCTGTTTTTT. Encoded protein: CASSARQDLTGELFF.

On this clone itself: The same CDR3 also results from other DNA sequences found in this sample. The V gene is TRBV15, the J gene TRBJ1-3; the match to TRBD1 covers 8 bases. Unmatched junction bases numbered 6, after V lost 5 bases and J lost 3 bases. The CDR3 has 15 amino acids. Germline V gene data show CDR1 as LNHNV and CDR2 as YYDKDF (reference sequence). The CDR3 reads CATSRDRTSGNTIYF. The CDR3 nucleotides read TGTGCCACCAGCCGGGACAGGACCAGTGGAAACACCATATATTTT.

CDR3 sequence: CASSLDGFYGYTF. The CDR3 nucleotides read TGCGCCAGCAGCTTGGATGGCTTCTATGGCTACACCTTC. The V call is TRBV5-1, the J call TRBJ1-2, with D unresolved. V was pared by 0 bases and J by 4 bases, with 7 bases between. The CDR3 spans 13 residues. CDR1 and CDR2 from the germline V gene are SGHRS and YFSETQ.

The chain combines TRBV27 with TRBJ2-1; 7 nucleotides agree with TRBD1. The germline V gene has CDR1 MNHEY and CDR2 SMNVEV (reference sequence). The length of the CDR3 is 14 residues. Losses at the gene ends were 5 bases for V and 9 bases for J; bases not matched to a gene: 10. In DNA, the CDR3 is TGTGCCAGCAGTCAAAGACAGGGTTCAAGTGAGCAGTTCTTC. This gives the protein CASSQRQGSSEQFF.

The rearrangement joins TRBV5-6 to TRBJ1-1, with TRBD1 as a possible D gene (6 bases). The CDR3 is made up of 15 amino acids. Per germline, CDR1 SGHDT and CDR2 YYEEEE. V was pared by 0 bases and J by 4 bases, with 13 bases between. CDR3 DNA: TGTGCCAGCAGCTTGGCGGGAGGGGGGCCCACTGAAGCTTTCTTT. This gives the protein CASSLAGGGPTEAFF.

This chain connects TRBV6-1 to TRBJ1-1; TRBD1 is a possible D gene (6 bases). The CDR3 has 17 amino acids. Germline CDR1 and CDR2: MNHNS and SASEGT. Trimming removed 2 bases at V and 1 base at J, with 17 bases between. For the CDR3, the DNA is TGTGCCAGCAGTGAACCCCACGGGGGGCTGGAGAACACTGAAGCTTTCTTT. Translated, it gives CASSEPHGGLENTEAFF.

This chain uses TRBV5-8 with TRBJ2-5; 7 bases line up with TRBD1. V trimming: 4 bases; J trimming: 5 bases; junction bases outside the gene matches: 5. From germline, CDR1 is SGHTS and CDR2 YDEGEE. This CDR3 is 13 amino acids long. CDR3 residues: CASSRDRVETQYF. The CDR3 DNA reads TGTGCCAGCAGCCGTGACAGGGTCGAGACCCAGTACTTC.

The gene calls are TRBV3-1 (or the pseudogene TRBV3-2) and TRBJ2-3, with 11 bases matching TRBD1. Germline V lookup: CDR1 LGHDT, CDR2 YNNKEL (reference sequence). CDR3 length: 15 amino acids. The J segment lost 3 bases and the V segment lost 6 bases, leaving 5 bases of the junction unmatched. The CDR3 DNA reads TGTGCCAGCAGGCGGACAGGGGGCCAAACAGATACGCAGTATTTT. This translates into CASRRTGGQTDTQYF.

The chain recombines TRBV18 with TRBJ2-2; 7 bases are a match to TRBD1. CDR3 length: 15 residues. CDR1 and CDR2 (germline): KGHSH, LQKENI. The V and J ends lost 4 bases and 0 bases, in that order; junction bases with no gene match: 2. CDR3 bases: TGTGCCAGCTCACTACAGGGGCCGAACACCGGGGAGCTGTTTTTT. Its protein is CASSLQGPNTGELFF.

This chain uses TRBV2 with TRBJ2-7; a weak D match, TRBD1 (7 bases). In germline, CDR1 is SNHLY, CDR2 FYNNEI. This CDR3 has 16 residues. Trimming stripped 6 bases from V and 4 bases from J, with 22 bases between. The CDR3 here is CASREGPGQTFYEQYF. CDR3 bases: TGTGCCAGCAGGGAGGGGCCGGGACAGACCTTTTACGAGCAGTACTTC.

The CDR3 nucleotides read TGTGCCTGGAGTGTGAAAGGCGGCCCCGGGGAGCTGTTTTTT. As protein: CAWSVKGGPGELFF. This chain uses TRBV30 with TRBJ2-2, with D uncertain. The V gene's germline CDR1 is GTSNPN and CDR2 SVGIG (reference sequence). CDR3 length: 14 amino acids. Trimming pared 0 bases from V and 6 bases from J, leaving 11 bases between.

The chain carries TRBV29-1 and TRBJ2-7, with 11 positions matching TRBD2. Germline V gene data show CDR1 as SQVTM and CDR2 as ANQGSEA. V lost 4 bases to trimming and J lost 3 bases; unmatched junction nucleotides: 8. The CDR3 sequence is 15 residues long. This chain's CDR3 is CSVAPGTSGVYEQYF. CDR3 DNA: TGCAGCGTTGCCCCCGGGACTAGCGGAGTCTACGAGCAGTACTTC.

In its sample, this clone was seen once. This chain connects TRBV18 to TRBJ2-5, with TRBD1 matching 7 bases. CDR1 and CDR2 (germline): KGHSH, LQKENI. V was pared by 3 bases and J by 3 bases, with 7 bases of the junction left unmatched. The CDR3 extends over 15 amino acids. The CDR3 is CASSPPGQEKETQYF. The CDR3 nucleotides are TGTGCCAGCTCACCTCCCGGACAGGAAAAAGAGACCCAGTACTTC.

The chain recombines TRBV29-1 with TRBJ1-1, with D possibly matching TRBD1 (6 bases). Trimming removed 4 bases from V and 4 bases from J, with 16 bases in between. CDR1 and CDR2 from the germline V gene are SQVTM and ANQGSEA. The CDR3 length is 14 residues. The CDR3 is CSVVPRQAGTEAFF. CDR3 nucleotides: TGCAGCGTTGTACCCAGACAGGCCGGCACTGAAGCTTTCTTT.

The CDR3 DNA is TGCGCCAGCAGCGAAGAGAGCCCCGGGAGCTATGGCTACACCTTC. It translates to CASSEESPGSYGYTF. The gene calls are TRBV5-1 and TRBJ1-2; D is ambiguous. Trimming pared 4 bases from V and 4 bases from J, leaving 17 bases between. CDR3 size: 15 residues. Per germline, CDR1 SGHRS and CDR2 YFSETQ.

J is TRBJ2-5 and V is TRBV19; D is possibly TRBD1 (6 bases). The CDR3 is 15 amino acids. V was pared by 5 bases and J by 3 bases, with 16 bases between. The germline V gene encodes CDR1 LNHDA and CDR2 SQIVND (reference sequence). The CDR3 loop is CASSGSGVWEETQYF. Here the CDR3 DNA reads TGTGCCAGTAGTGGTTCAGGGGTCTGGGAAGAGACCCAGTACTTC.

This clone was detected once. The chain combines TRBV7-6 with TRBJ2-3; 8 bases agree with TRBD1. CDR1 is SGHVS and CDR2 is FNYEAQ in the germline V gene. Trimming at V came to 5 bases and at J to 3 bases, leaving 19 bases not matched to a gene. CDR3 length: 19 residues. This CDR3 reads CASSAGMPGQVSRTDTQYF. CDR3 coding DNA: TGTGCCAGCAGCGCTGGTATGCCGGGACAGGTTTCAAGAACAGATACGCAGTATTTT.

The chain recombines TRBV30 with TRBJ2-3; possible D gene TRBD2, 5 bases. CDR1 is GTSNPN and CDR2 is SVGIG in the germline V gene (reference sequence). CDR3 length: 14 residues. Deletions cut 0 bases from V and 4 bases from J, with 11 bases between. CDR3 region: CAWSVYKEADTQYF. The CDR3 nucleotides read TGTGCCTGGAGTGTCTACAAGGAGGCAGATACGCAGTATTTT.

This clone was counted once. The V and J genes are TRBV28 and TRBJ2-6, with TRBD1 matching 8 bases. The junction had 4 bases not matched to a gene; V was cut back by 2 bases and J by 4 bases. The CDR3 covers 16 residues. Germline-derived CDR1 and CDR2 are MDHEN and SYDVKM. The CDR3 loop is CASSLNRGTGANVLTF. The CDR3 nucleotides read TGTGCCAGCAGTTTAAACAGGGGGACCGGGGCCAACGTCCTGACTTTC.

This clone was observed a single time. The V call is TRBV11-2, the J call TRBJ2-2; D not certain. CDR3 length: 15 residues. V lost 0 bases and J 0 bases, leaving 5 bases between the germline ends. Germline CDR1 reads SGHAT; CDR2 reads FQNNGV. CDR3 loop: CASSLDSPNTGELFF. CDR3 DNA sequence: TGTGCCAGCAGCTTAGACTCCCCGAACACCGGGGAGCTGTTTTTT. Together with reference TRBV11-2 and TRBJ2-2, the CDR3 gives the full variable domain: EAGVAQSPRYKIIEKRQSVAFWCNPISGHATLYWYQQILGQGPKLLIQFQNNGVVDDSQLPKDRFSAERLKGVDSTLKIQPAKLEDSAVYLCASSLDSPNTGELFFGEGSRLTVL.

The CDR3 loop is CASGQGAMNTEAFF. Written as DNA, the CDR3 is TGTGCCAGCGGTCAGGGGGCAATGAACACTGAAGCTTTCTTT. The chain employs TRBV6-5 and TRBJ1-1; 8 nucleotides agree with TRBD1. Germline assignment: CDR1 MNHEY and CDR2 SVGAGI. V was clipped by 8 bases and J by 0 bases; unmatched bases: 5. This CDR3 contains 14 residues.

V and J are TRBV5-1 and TRBJ2-2, with 13 bases that match TRBD2. This CDR3 comprises 16 residues. CDR1 SGHRS and CDR2 YFSETQ come from the germline V gene. The V and J ends lost 4 bases and 5 bases, in that order; junction bases with no gene match: 5. This CDR3 reads CASSPGGLAGTGELFF. The CDR3 nucleotides are TGCGCCAGCAGCCCGGGGGGACTAGCGGGGACCGGGGAGCTGTTTTTT.

With regard to this clone: The same CDR3 can be traced to other DNA sequences in this sample. V gene TRBV2 combines with J gene TRBJ1-5, with no clear D. The CDR3 extends over 13 amino acids. The V gene's germline CDR1 is SNHLY and CDR2 FYNNEI. With 1 base removed from V and 4 bases from J, the gap between germline ends came to 5 bases. CDR3 in DNA: TGTGCCAGCAGTGAAGAGAGAAATCAGCCCCAGCATTTT. Residues: CASSEERNQPQHF.

This clone is a singleton in its sample. CDR3 DNA: TGCGCCAGCAGTGAGGGACAGCCCTACGAGCAGTACTTC. Encoded protein: CASSEGQPYEQYF. The gene calls are TRBV10-1 and TRBJ2-7; possibly TRBD1 for D (6 bases). V was shortened by 2 bases and J by 2 bases, with 7 bases between the two germline ends. The CDR3 has 13 amino acids. Germline CDR1 WNHNN, CDR2 SYGVQD (reference sequence).

This chain links TRBV9 with TRBJ1-6, with 7 nucleotides matching TRBD1. V was clipped by 4 bases and J by 10 bases; unmatched bases: 8. The germline V gene has CDR1 SGDLS and CDR2 YYNGEE. The CDR3 is 14 residues long. CDR3 DNA sequence: TGTGCCAGCAGCCTACAGGGGAATGCGTCACCCCTCCACTTT. Translating it yields CASSLQGNASPLHF.